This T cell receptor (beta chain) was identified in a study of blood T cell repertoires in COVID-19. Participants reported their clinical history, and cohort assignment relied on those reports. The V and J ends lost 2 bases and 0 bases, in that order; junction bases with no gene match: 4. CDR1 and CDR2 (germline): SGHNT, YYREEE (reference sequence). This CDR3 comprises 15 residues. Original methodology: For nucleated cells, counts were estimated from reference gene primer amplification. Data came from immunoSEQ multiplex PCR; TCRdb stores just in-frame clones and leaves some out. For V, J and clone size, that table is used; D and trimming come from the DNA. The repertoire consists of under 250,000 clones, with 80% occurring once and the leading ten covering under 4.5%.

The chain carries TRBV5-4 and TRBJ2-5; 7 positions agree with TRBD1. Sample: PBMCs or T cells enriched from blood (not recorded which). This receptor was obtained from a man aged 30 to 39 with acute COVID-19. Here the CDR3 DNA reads TGTGCCAGCAGCTTCCTCGACAGGGACCAAGAGACCCAGTACTTC. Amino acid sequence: CASSFLDRDQETQYF.